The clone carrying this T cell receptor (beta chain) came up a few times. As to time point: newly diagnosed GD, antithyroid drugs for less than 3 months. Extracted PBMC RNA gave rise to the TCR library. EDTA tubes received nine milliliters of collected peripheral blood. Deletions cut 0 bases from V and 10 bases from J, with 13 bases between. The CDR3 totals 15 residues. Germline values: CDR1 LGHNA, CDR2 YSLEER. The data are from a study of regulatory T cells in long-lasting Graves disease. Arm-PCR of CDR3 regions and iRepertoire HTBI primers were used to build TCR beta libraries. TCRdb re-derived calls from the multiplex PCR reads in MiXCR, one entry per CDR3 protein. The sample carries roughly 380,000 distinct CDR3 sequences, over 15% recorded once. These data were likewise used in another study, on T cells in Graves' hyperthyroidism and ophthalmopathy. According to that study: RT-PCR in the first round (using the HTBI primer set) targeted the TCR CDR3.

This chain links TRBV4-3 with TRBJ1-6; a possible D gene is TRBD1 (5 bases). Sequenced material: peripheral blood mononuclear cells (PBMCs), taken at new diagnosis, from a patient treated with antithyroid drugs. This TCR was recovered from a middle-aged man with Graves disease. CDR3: CASSQDPGTGSPLHF. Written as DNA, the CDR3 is TGCGCCAGCAGCCAAGATCCAGGGACGGGGTCACCCCTCCACTTT.